This T cell receptor (beta chain) was recovered during a study of blood T cell repertoires in COVID-19. Source study methods: Cell counts per sample came from amplifying reference gene primers. TCRdb's table, derived via immunoSEQ multiplex PCR, lists solely in-frame clones and lacks some. For V, J and clone size, that table is used; D and trimming come from the DNA. The sample consists of approximately 140,000 clones, under 85% of them appearing once. Germline lookup yields CDR1 GTSNPN and CDR2 SVGIG (reference sequence). After removal of 6 bases from V and 1 base from J, the junction contained 10 bases not matched to a gene. The CDR3 has 16 amino acids.

This sequence joins TRBV30 and TRBJ2-3; 10 bases are a match to TRBD1. Sequenced: peripheral blood. This TCR came from a human donor in a cohort sampled during active COVID-19. Here the CDR3 DNA reads TGTGCCTGCCCCACCTACGGGACAGGGGGCACAGATACGCAGTATTTT. Translation: CACPTYGTGGTDTQYF.